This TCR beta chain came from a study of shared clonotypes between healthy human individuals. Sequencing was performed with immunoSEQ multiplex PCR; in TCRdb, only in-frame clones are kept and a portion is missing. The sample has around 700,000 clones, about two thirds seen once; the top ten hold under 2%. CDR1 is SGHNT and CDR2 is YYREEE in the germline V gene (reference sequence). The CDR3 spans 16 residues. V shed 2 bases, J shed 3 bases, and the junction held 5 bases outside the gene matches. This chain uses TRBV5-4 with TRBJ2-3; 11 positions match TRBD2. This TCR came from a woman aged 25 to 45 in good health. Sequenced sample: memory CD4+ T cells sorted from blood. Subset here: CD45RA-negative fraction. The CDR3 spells CASSFMTSGITDTQYF. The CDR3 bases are TGTGCCAGCAGCTTTATGACTAGCGGGATAACAGATACGCAGTATTTT.